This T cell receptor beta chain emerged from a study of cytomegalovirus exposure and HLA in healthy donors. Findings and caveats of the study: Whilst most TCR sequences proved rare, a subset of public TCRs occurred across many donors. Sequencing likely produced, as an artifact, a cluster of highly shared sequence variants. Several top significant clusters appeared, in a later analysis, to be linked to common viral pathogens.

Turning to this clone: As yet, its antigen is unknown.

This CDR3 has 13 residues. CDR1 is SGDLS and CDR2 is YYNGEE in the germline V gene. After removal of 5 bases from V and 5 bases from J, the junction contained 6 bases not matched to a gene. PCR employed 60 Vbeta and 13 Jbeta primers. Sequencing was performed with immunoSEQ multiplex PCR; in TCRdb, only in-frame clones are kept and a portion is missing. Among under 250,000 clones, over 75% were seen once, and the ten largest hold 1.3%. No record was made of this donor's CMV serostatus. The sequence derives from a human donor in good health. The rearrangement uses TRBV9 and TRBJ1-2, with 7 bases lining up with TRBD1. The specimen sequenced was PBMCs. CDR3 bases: TGTGCCAGCAGGGACGGGACAGAATATGGCTACACCTTC. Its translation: CASRDGTEYGYTF.